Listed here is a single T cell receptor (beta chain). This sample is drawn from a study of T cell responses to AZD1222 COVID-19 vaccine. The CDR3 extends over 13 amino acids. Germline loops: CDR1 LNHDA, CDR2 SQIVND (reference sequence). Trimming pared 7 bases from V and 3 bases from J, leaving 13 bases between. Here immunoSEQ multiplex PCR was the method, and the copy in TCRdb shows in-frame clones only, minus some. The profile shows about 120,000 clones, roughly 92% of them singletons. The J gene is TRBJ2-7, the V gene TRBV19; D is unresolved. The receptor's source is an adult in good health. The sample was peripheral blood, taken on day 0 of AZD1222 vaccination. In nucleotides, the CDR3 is TGTGCCAGTAAAGGGCCCGCGATCTACGAGCAGTACTTC. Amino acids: CASKGPAIYEQYF.